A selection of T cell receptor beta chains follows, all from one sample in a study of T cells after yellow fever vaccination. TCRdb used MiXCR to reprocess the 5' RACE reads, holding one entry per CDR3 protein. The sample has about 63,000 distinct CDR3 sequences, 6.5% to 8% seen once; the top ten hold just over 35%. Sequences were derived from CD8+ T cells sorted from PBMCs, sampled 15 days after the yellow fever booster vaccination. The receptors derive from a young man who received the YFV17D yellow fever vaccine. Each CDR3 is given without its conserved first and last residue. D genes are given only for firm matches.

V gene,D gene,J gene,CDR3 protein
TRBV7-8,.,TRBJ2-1,ASSSDNEAYNEQF
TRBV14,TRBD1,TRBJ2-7,ASSQERGDRGSSEQY
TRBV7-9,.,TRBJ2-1,ASSLRVYEQF
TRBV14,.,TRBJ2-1,ASSHWDSSLNEQF
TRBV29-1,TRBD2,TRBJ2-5,SLLAGEVETQY
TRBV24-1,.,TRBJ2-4,ATREGENIQY
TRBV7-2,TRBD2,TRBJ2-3,ASSLGGNTDTQY
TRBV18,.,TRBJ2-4,ASSPPRGNFIQY
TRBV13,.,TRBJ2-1,ASSFSTTGINEQL
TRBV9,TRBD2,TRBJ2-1,ASSVDGSGLYNEQF
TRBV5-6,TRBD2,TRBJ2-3,ASSILGGRATDTQY
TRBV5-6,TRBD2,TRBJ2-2,ASSLVGLAGNTGELF
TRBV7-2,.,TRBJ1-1,ASSTKSGQIEAF
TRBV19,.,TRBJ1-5,ASTLGGSNQPQH
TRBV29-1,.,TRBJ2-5,SVTGLAQFTEEETQY
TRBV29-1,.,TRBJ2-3,SVQARGLTDTQY
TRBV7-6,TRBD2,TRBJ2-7,ASSLAWAGAVDVAYEQY
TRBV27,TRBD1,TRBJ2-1,ASRTGGNEQF
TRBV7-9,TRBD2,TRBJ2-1,ASSSRSSGSEYYNEQF
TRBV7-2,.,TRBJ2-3,ASSFGGQGTDTQY
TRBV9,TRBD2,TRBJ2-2,ASSVVGGTGELF
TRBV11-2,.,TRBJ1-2,ASSLGNTYGYT
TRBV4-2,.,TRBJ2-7,ASSQDGGQAYEQY